Each of the 25 T cell receptor beta chains below was sequenced from the same sample in a study of control samples from healthy donors and cancer patients. Clones were read by immunoSEQ multiplex PCR, and TCRdb kept only the in-frame ones, dropping some. The repertoire includes almost 90,000 clones, about 84% of them detected once, and approximately 2.1% sits in the top ten. What was sequenced was blood. These receptors came from a middle-aged woman in good health.

The chain has TRBV7-9 and TRBJ2-7; 7 bases line up with TRBD1. With 1 base clipped from V and 3 bases from J, the junction kept 6 bases outside the gene matches. CDR3 size: 15 residues. Germline assignment: CDR1 SEHNR and CDR2 FQNEAQ (reference sequence). The DNA for the CDR3 is TGTGCCAGCAGCTTAGAAACAGGGGTTAGCTACGAGCAGTACTTC. This codes for CASSLETGVSYEQYF.

This chain joins TRBV14 and TRBJ2-7; TRBD2 aligns across 7 bases. Germline V gives CDR1 SGHDN, CDR2 FVKESK. The CDR3 consists of 15 residues. The ends lost 4 bases at V and 0 bases at J; junction bases unmatched: 6. CDR3 nucleotide sequence: TGTGCCAGCAGCCTTCGCGGGGGATTCTCCTACGAGCAGTACTTC. Translated: CASSLRGGFSYEQYF. Full variable domain (rest looked up from reference TRBV14 and TRBJ2-7): EAGVTQFPSHSVIEKGQTVTLRCDPISGHDNLYWYRRVMGKEIKFLLHFVKESKQDESGMPNNRFLAERTGGTYSTLKVQPAELEDSGVYFCASSLRGGFSYEQYFGPGTRLTVT.

This chain joins TRBV4-3 and TRBJ2-1; D gene unclear. V gave up 3 bases and J gave up 3 bases, with 6 bases separating them. The CDR3 runs to 13 residues. Germline CDR1 LGHNA, CDR2 YSLEER. The CDR3 loop reads CASSQDGYNEQFF. CDR3 DNA: TGCGCCAGCAGCCAGGACGGCTACAATGAGCAGTTCTTC.

J is TRBJ2-2 and V is TRBV30; TRBD1 aligns across 7 bases. With 5 bases clipped from V and 10 bases from J, the junction kept 13 bases outside the gene matches. Germline V lookup: CDR1 GTSNPN, CDR2 SVGIG (reference sequence). There are 14 residues in the CDR3. CDR3 nucleotides: TGTGCCTGGGGTAAAGACAGGGAAGCTGTGGAGCTGTTTTTT. It encodes CAWGKDREAVELFF.

This clone was seen once. This chain uses TRBV6-5 with TRBJ1-1, with 9 bases that match TRBD1. Germline CDR1 MNHEY, CDR2 SVGAGI. The CDR3 is made up of 15 amino acids. J gave up 3 bases and V 0 bases, and 2 bases lay outside the gene matches. CDR3 nucleotides: TGTGCCAGCAGTTACTCCCGGACAGGGGACACTGAAGCTTTCTTT. Protein: CASSYSRTGDTEAFF.

The V call is TRBV2, the J call TRBJ1-2, with 7 positions matching TRBD1. The V segment lost 3 bases and the J segment 7 bases; nucleotides outside the gene matches: 14. The CDR3 is made up of 16 amino acids. The V gene's germline CDR1 is SNHLY and CDR2 FYNNEI. In nucleotides, the CDR3 is TGTGCCAGCAGTGAGGGGGTGGGACAGATCGTTTCTGGCTACACCTTC. Protein product: CASSEGVGQIVSGYTF.

This clone has a single count. V is TRBV3-1 (or the pseudogene TRBV3-2) and J is TRBJ1-6, with D perhaps matching TRBD1 (5 bases). Trimming cost V 0 bases and J 6 bases, with 6 bases left between them. This CDR3 is built from 14 residues. The germline V gene encodes CDR1 LGHDT and CDR2 YNNKEL (reference sequence). The CDR3 spells CASSQDDSNSPLHF. The CDR3 region has the DNA TGTGCCAGCAGCCAAGACGACAGTAATTCACCCCTCCACTTT.

The chain joins TRBV21-1 to TRBJ2-7. TRBV21-1 is assigned pseudogene status. This CDR3 region has 17 residues. CDR3 sequence reads: CASSHRTPGNSVYEQYF. CDR3 nucleotides: TGTGCCAGCAGCCACAGGACGCCTGGGAATAGCGTCTACGAGCAGTACTTC.

This chain joins TRBV2 and TRBJ1-6; 8 bases fit TRBD1. There are 13 residues in the CDR3. The V and J ends lost 6 bases and 7 bases, in that order; junction bases with no gene match: 2. The germline V gene encodes CDR1 SNHLY and CDR2 FYNNEI. This chain's CDR3 is CASRGQVNSPLHF. CDR3 DNA sequence: TGTGCCAGCAGGGGACAGGTGAATTCACCCCTCCACTTT.

This clone was detected only a few times. V usage is TRBV5-1 and J usage is TRBJ2-3; 7 nucleotides match TRBD2. CDR1 and CDR2 (germline): SGHRS, YFSETQ. V was pared by 4 bases and J by 3 bases, with 5 bases of the junction left unmatched. This CDR3 comprises 14 residues. Here the CDR3 reads CASSKAGWTDTQYF. The DNA for the CDR3 is TGCGCCAGCAGCAAAGCGGGGTGGACAGATACGCAGTATTTT.

CDR3 amino acids: CASSDGQGLANYGYTF. As DNA, the CDR3 is TGTGCCAGCAGTGATGGGCAGGGCTTAGCTAACTATGGCTACACCTTC. The chain joins TRBV2 to TRBJ1-2, with D maybe TRBD1 (5 bases). The V gene lost 3 bases and the J gene lost 0 bases, with 14 bases spanning the gap. The germline V gene encodes CDR1 SNHLY and CDR2 FYNNEI. This CDR3 spans 16 amino acids.

The chain carries TRBV5-4 and TRBJ2-3; the match to TRBD1 covers 7 bases. J lost 4 bases, V lost 5 bases, and 10 bases had no gene match. Germline CDR1 and CDR2: SGHNT and YYREEE (reference sequence). This CDR3 has 15 residues. The CDR3 bases are TGTGCCAGCAGGTCGGCGGACAGGCGGCCAGATACGCAGTATTTT. This gives the protein CASRSADRRPDTQYF.

The chain joins TRBV12-3 or TRBV12-4 to TRBJ1-1; a possible D gene is TRBD1 (5 bases). Trimming left V 6 bases short and J 0 bases short, with 8 bases between. The CDR3 is 13 residues long. DNA of the CDR3: TGTGCCAGCAGAAGACAGTTGAACACTGAAGCTTTCTTT. Amino acids: CASRRQLNTEAFF.

The chain recombines TRBV12-3 or TRBV12-4 with TRBJ2-7, with D possibly being TRBD1 (5 bases). There are 13 residues in the CDR3. Trimming removed 5 bases from V and 5 bases from J, with 13 bases in between. The CDR3 bases are TGTGCCAGCAGTATATCAGACAGCGACGAGCAGTACTTC. Its translation is CASSISDSDEQYF.

This clone was observed once. The gene calls are TRBV19 and TRBJ1-2; D is unclear. V lost 7 bases and J 8 bases, leaving 23 bases between the germline ends. CDR1 and CDR2 (germline): LNHDA, SQIVND (reference sequence). CDR3 length: 15 residues. CDR3 in DNA: TGTGCCAGTATTAACCCGGGCACCTCACGCGGCGGCTACACCTTC. Protein product: CASINPGTSRGGYTF.

The rearrangement uses TRBV7-9 and TRBJ2-3; 11 nucleotides line up with TRBD2. V shed 0 bases and J 5 bases; nucleotides not matched to a gene: 4. Per the germline V gene, CDR1 is SEHNR and CDR2 is FQNEAQ (reference sequence). CDR3 length: 16 amino acids. In DNA form, the CDR3 reads TGTGCCAGCAGCTTAGCTAGCGGGGGGGAAAGAGATACGCAGTATTTT. Protein sequence: CASSLASGGERDTQYF.

Here the CDR3 DNA reads TGTGCCAGCAGTGACAGGGCAGGCTATGGCTACACCTTC. Protein sequence: CASSDRAGYGYTF. J is TRBJ1-2 and V is TRBV3-1 (or the pseudogene TRBV3-2), with 7 bases lining up with TRBD1. Germline V gene sequence: CDR1 LGHDT, CDR2 YNNKEL (reference sequence). The CDR3 runs to 13 residues. Losses at the gene ends were 6 bases for V and 4 bases for J; bases not matched to a gene: 5.

V usage is TRBV3-1 (or the pseudogene TRBV3-2) and J usage is TRBJ1-2; D is unresolved. Germline V gene sequence: CDR1 LGHDT, CDR2 YNNKEL (reference sequence). The CDR3 is made up of 14 amino acids. Trimming took 3 bases from V and 9 from J, leaving 17 bases between them. The CDR3 reads CASSHQAQLRSYTF. The CDR3 region has the DNA TGTGCCAGCAGCCACCAGGCCCAACTAAGGAGCTACACCTTC.

V gene TRBV10-3 combines with J gene TRBJ1-1, with D unresolved. Trimming removed 7 bases at V and 1 base at J, with 4 bases between. The germline CDR1 and CDR2 sequences are ENHRY and SYGVKD. The CDR3 runs 11 residues. The CDR3 coding sequence is TGTGCCATCATGTCGAACACTGAAGCTTTCTTT. This gives the protein CAIMSNTEAFF.

The V and J genes are TRBV9 and TRBJ2-7; a weak D match, TRBD2 (5 bases). Germline V gene sequence: CDR1 SGDLS, CDR2 YYNGEE. V lost 4 bases and J 0 bases, leaving 11 bases between the germline ends. The CDR3 runs to 14 residues. The CDR3 sequence is CASSPGSTSYEQYF. The DNA of the CDR3 is TGTGCCAGCAGCCCGGGGTCCACCTCCTACGAGCAGTACTTC.

The chain uses TRBV27 and TRBJ2-7; TRBD1 aligns across 8 bases. CDR3 length: 15 residues. Per the germline V gene, CDR1 is MNHEY and CDR2 is SMNVEV (reference sequence). The J segment lost 6 bases and the V segment lost 2 bases, leaving 9 bases of the junction unmatched. CDR3 DNA: TGTGCCAGCAGTTTAATAGGGACAGGCAGTCGCGAGCAGTACTTC. Protein sequence: CASSLIGTGSREQYF.

The rearrangement links TRBV2 to TRBJ2-2; tentatively, D is TRBD1 or TRBD2 (5 bases each). The CDR3 contains 14 residues. The germline V gene encodes CDR1 SNHLY and CDR2 FYNNEI. V shed 3 bases and J shed 9 bases, with 14 bases lying between them. DNA of the CDR3: TGTGCCAGCAGTGACCAACTAGGGGTCCGGGAGCTGTTTTTT. This codes for CASSDQLGVRELFF.

The chain uses TRBV6-1 and TRBJ1-6, with D unresolved. V was trimmed by 3 bases and J by 8 bases, leaving 5 bases between them. This CDR3 is built from 12 residues. Germline CDR1 and CDR2: MNHNS and SASEGT. CDR3 DNA: TGTGCCAGCAGTGATCACGATTCACCCCTCCACTTT. Amino acids: CASSDHDSPLHF.

The V gene is TRBV7-2, the J gene TRBJ2-1; D may be TRBD2 (7 bases). The CDR3 loop spans 15 amino acids. Germline V CDR1 and CDR2: SGHTA, FQGNSA. The V end lost 5 bases, the J end lost 2 bases, and 13 bases lay between the germline ends. The CDR3 DNA follows: TGTGCCAGCAGCCCCCGGGGGGCCGCCTACAATGAGCAGTTCTTC. Translating gives CASSPRGAAYNEQFF.

CDR3 loop: CASSRRQGVFEKLFF. In DNA, the CDR3 is TGTGCCAGCAGTCGTAGACAGGGTGTGTTTGAAAAACTGTTTTTT. This chain connects TRBV6-2 or TRBV6-3 to TRBJ1-4; the match to TRBD1 covers 7 bases. V was pared by 5 bases and J by 7 bases, with 10 bases of the junction left unmatched. Germline CDR1 and CDR2: MNHEY and SVGEGT. The CDR3 covers 15 residues.